Sequencing of this T cell receptor (beta chain) was carried out in a study of cytomegalovirus exposure and HLA in healthy donors. The CDR3 has 15 residues. V was pared by 3 bases and J by 7 bases, with 18 bases between. CDR1 and CDR2 from the germline V gene are MNHNS and SASEGT. PCR employed 60 Vbeta and 13 Jbeta primers. Clones were sequenced by immunoSEQ multiplex PCR, and TCRdb holds only the in-frame ones, with some missing. This table has approximately 160,000 clones, 75% appearing once. The chain couples TRBV6-1 to TRBJ2-5; the D gene is possibly TRBD2 (5 bases). Sequenced: PBMCs. The sequence came from a male donor in good health and CMV-seronegative. The CDR3 region is CASSEHPVSRGTQYF. Written as DNA, the CDR3 is TGTGCCAGCAGTGAGCATCCAGTCAGTCGGGGGACCCAGTACTTC.